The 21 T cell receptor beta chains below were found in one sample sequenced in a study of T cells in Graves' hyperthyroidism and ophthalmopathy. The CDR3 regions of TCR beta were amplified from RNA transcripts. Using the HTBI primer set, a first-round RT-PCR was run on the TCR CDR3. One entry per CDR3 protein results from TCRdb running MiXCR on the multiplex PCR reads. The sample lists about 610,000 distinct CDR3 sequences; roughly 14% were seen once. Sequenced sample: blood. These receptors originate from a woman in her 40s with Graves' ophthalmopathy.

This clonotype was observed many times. This CDR3 reads CASSTGGGGNQPQHF. DNA for the CDR3: TGTGCCAGCAGCACAGGGGGAGGGGGTAATCAGCCCCAGCATTTT. The chain carries TRBV12-3 or TRBV12-4 and TRBJ1-5; 8 positions agree with TRBD1. The CDR3 sequence is 15 residues long. With 6 bases clipped from V and 4 bases from J, the junction kept 8 bases outside the gene matches.

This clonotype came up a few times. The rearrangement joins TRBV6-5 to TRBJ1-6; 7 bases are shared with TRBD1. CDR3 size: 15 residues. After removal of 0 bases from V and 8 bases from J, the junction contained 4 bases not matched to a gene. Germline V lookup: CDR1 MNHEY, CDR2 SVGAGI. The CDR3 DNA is TGTGCCAGCAGTTACTCCGGGACAGTCTATTCACCCCTCCACTTT. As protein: CASSYSGTVYSPLHF.

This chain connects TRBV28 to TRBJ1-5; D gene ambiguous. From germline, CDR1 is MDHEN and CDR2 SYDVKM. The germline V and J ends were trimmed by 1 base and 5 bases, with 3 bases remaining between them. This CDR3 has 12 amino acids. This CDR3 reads CASSLLYQPQHF. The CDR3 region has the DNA TGTGCCAGCAGTTTATTATATCAGCCCCAGCATTTT.

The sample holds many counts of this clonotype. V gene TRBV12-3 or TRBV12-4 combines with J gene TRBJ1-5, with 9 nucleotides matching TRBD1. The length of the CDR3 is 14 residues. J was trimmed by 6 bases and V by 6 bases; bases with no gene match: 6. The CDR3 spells CASSSGQGGQPQHF. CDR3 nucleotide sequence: TGTGCCAGCAGCTCGGGACAGGGAGGTCAGCCCCAGCATTTT.

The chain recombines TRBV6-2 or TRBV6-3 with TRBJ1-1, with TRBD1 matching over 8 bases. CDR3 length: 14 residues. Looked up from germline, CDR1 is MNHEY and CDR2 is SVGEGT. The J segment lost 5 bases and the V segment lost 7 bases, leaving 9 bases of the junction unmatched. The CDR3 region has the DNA TGTGCCAGCACCGCGGACAGGGTTGGGACTGAAGCTTTCTTT. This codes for CASTADRVGTEAFF.

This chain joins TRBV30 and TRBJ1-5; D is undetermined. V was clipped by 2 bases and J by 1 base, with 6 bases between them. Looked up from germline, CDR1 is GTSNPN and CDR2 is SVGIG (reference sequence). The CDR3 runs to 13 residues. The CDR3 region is CAWSKASNQPQHF. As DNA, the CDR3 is TGTGCCTGGAGTAAGGCCAGCAATCAGCCCCAGCATTTT.

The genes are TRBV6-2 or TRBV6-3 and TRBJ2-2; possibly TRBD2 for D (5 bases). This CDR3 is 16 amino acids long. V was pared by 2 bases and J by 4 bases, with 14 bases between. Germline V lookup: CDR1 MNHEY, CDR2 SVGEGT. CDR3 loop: CASSYRAEAPTGELFF. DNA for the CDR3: TGTGCCAGCAGTTACCGAGCGGAGGCCCCCACCGGGGAGCTGTTTTTT.

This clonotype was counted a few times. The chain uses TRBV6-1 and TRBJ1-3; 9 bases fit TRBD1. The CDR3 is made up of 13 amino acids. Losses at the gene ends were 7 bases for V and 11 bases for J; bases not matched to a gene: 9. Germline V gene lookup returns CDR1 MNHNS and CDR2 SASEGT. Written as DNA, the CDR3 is TGTGCCAGCAAGAGGGACAGGGCGAACGCCATATATTTT. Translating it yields CASKRDRANAIYF.

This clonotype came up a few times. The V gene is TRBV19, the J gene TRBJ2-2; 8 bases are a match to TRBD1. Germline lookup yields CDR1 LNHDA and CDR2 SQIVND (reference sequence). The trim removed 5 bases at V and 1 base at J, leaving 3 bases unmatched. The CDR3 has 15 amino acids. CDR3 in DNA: TGTGCCAGTAGTCGACAGGGGTTGAACACCGGGGAGCTGTTTTTT. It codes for CASSRQGLNTGELFF.

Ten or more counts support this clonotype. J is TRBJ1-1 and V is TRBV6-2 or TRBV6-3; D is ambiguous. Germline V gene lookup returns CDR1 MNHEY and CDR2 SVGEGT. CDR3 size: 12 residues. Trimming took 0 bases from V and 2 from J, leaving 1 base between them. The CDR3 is CASSYSNTEAFF. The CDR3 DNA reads TGTGCCAGCAGTTACTCCAACACTGAAGCTTTCTTT.

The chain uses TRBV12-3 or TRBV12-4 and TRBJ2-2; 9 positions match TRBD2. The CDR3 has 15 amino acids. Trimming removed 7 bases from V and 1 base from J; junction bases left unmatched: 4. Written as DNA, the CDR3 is TGTGCCAGCACCGATAGCGGGGGGAACACCGGGGAGCTGTTTTTT. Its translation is CASTDSGGNTGELFF.

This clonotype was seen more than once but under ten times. In DNA, the CDR3 is TGTGCCAGCTCACCACCCGCTAGAGGCAGCGACTATGGCTACACCTTC. This encodes CASSPPARGSDYGYTF. The gene calls are TRBV18 and TRBJ1-2; D is unresolved. Germline V CDR1 and CDR2: KGHSH, LQKENI. The CDR3 runs to 16 residues. The germline V and J ends were trimmed by 0 bases and 3 bases, with 14 bases remaining between them.

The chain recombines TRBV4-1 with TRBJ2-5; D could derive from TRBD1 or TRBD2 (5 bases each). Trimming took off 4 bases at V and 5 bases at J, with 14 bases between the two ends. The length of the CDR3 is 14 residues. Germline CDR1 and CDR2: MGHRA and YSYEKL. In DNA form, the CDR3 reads TGCGCCAGCAGCCCGGGACCGGTGTCGGAGACCCAGTACTTC. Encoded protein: CASSPGPVSETQYF.

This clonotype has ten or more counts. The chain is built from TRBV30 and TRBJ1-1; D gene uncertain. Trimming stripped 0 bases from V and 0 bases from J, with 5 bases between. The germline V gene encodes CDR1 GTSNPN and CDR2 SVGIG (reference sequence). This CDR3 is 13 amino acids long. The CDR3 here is CAWSVSLNTEAFF. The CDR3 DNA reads TGTGCCTGGAGTGTAAGTCTGAACACTGAAGCTTTCTTT. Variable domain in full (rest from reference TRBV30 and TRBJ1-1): SQTIHQWPATLVQPVGSPLSLECTVEGTSNPNLYWYRQAAGRGLQLLFYSVGIGQISSEVPQNLSASRPQDRQFILSSKKLLLSDSGFYLCAWSVSLNTEAFFGQGTRLTVV.

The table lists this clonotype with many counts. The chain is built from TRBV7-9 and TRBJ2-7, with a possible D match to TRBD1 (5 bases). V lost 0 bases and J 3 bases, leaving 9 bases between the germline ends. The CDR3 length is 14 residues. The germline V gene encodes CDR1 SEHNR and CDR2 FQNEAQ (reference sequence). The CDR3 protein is CASSLARRVYEQYF. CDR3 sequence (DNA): TGTGCCAGCAGCTTAGCGCGCAGGGTCTACGAGCAGTACTTC. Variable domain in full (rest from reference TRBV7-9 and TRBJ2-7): DTGVSQNPRHKITKRGQNVTFRCDPISEHNRLYWYRQTLGQGPEFLTYFQNEAQLEKSRLLSDRFSAERPKGSFSTLEIQRTEQGDSAMYLCASSLARRVYEQYFGPGTRLTVT.

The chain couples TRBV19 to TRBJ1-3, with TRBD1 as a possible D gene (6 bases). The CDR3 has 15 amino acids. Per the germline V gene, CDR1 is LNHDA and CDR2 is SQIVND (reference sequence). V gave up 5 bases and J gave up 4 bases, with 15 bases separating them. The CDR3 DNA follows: TGTGCCAGTAGTGGCGGGACAACCCTAGGAAACACCATATATTTT. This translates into CASSGGTTLGNTIYF.

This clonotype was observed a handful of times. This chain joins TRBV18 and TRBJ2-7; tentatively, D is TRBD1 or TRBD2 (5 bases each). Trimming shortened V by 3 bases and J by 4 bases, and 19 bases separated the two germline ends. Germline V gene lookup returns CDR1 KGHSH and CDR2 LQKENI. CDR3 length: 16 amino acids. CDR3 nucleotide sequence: TGTGCCAGCTCACCCCGAAGTGGGGGACGTTGGTACGAGCAGTACTTC. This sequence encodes CASSPRSGGRWYEQYF.

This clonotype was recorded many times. CDR3 region: CASRGRAGSSYNEQFF. CDR3 nucleotides: TGTGCCAGCCGGGGCCGGGCGGGAAGCTCCTACAATGAGCAGTTCTTC. The chain employs TRBV2 and TRBJ2-1; D perhaps matches TRBD2 (6 bases). This CDR3 has 16 residues. With 8 bases removed from V and 0 bases from J, the gap between germline ends came to 17 bases. The germline CDR1 and CDR2 sequences are SNHLY and FYNNEI.

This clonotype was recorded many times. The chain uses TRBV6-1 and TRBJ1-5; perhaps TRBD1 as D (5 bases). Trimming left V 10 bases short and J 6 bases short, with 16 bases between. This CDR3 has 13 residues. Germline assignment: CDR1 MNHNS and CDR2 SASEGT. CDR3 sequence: CATSGSWGQPQHF. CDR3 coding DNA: TGTGCCACTTCAGGGTCATGGGGTCAGCCCCAGCATTTT.

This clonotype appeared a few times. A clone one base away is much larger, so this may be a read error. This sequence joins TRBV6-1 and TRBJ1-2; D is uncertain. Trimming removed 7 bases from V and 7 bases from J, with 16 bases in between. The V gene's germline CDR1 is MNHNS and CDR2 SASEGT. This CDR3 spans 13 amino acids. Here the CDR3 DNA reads TGTGCCAGCACTCTTGAGGGCATTCGTGGCTACACCTTC. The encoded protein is CASTLEGIRGYTF.

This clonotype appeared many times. The CDR3 loop reads CASSEGSGQGLETQYF. The CDR3 bases are TGTGCCAGCAGTGAAGGATCGGGACAGGGGTTGGAGACCCAGTACTTC. The J gene is TRBJ2-5, the V gene TRBV2; 10 positions agree with TRBD1. V trimming: 1 base; J trimming: 5 bases; junction bases outside the gene matches: 7. The CDR3 extends over 16 amino acids. From germline, CDR1 is SNHLY and CDR2 FYNNEI.